The rows below give T cell receptor beta chains drawn from one sample of a study of radiation and T cells in renal cell carcinoma. Clones were sequenced by immunoSEQ multiplex PCR, and TCRdb holds only the in-frame ones, with some missing. The table records around 60,000 clones, around 76% of them present only once. The material sequenced was blood, taken from a patient whose treatment included radiotherapy and nephrectomy. Receptor source: a man in his 60s with renal cell carcinoma. The CDR3 runs from the conserved cysteine through the conserved F or W. Fields, in order: V gene, clone size, J gene, D gene, CDR3 DNA, CDR3 protein. The D gene is left open where the match is weak. For some rows the clone size is stated as once, few or many, or as a class when expanded; others skip it.

V: TRBV2
size: .
J: TRBJ2-1
D: .
DNA: TGTGCCAGCAGTGAAAGGCCTCGCGAAGCGGACCCCTACAATGAGCAGTTCTTC
CDR3: CASSERPREADPYNEQFF

V: TRBV30
size: few
J: TRBJ2-2
D: TRBD2
DNA: TGTGCCTGGAGTGTAGGACTAGCCTCCGGGGAGCTGTTTTTT
CDR3: CAWSVGLASGELFF

V: TRBV5-1
size: .
J: TRBJ2-1
D: TRBD2
DNA: TGCGCCAGCAGCGTGGGACTAGCGGGAGGAAACCTCTATGAGCAGTTCTTC
CDR3: CASSVGLAGGNLYEQFF

V: TRBV2
size: .
J: TRBJ2-2
D: .
DNA: TGTGCCAGCATAGATATTAGCGGGGAGCTGTTTTTT
CDR3: CASIDISGELFF

V: TRBV5-6
size: .
J: TRBJ1-5
D: .
DNA: TGTGCCAGCAGCTTAACGTCACAGGGCTTCAATCAGCCCCAGCATTTT
CDR3: CASSLTSQGFNQPQHF

V: TRBV18
size: .
J: TRBJ1-6
D: .
DNA: TGTGCCAGCTCACCCGCCGGGGGTTATGAGTCACCCCTCCACTTT
CDR3: CASSPAGGYESPLHF

V: TRBV30
size: .
J: TRBJ2-2
D: .
DNA: TGTGCCTGGGGGGTTCTAGCTTCCGGGGAGCTGTTTTTT
CDR3: CAWGVLASGELFF

V: TRBV7-8
size: once
J: TRBJ2-7
D: .
DNA: TGTGCCAGCAGCTTAGAACCTGCCAGGTTATACGAGCAGTACTTC
CDR3: CASSLEPARLYEQYF

V: TRBV2
size: medium-sized
J: TRBJ1-1
D: .
DNA: TGTGCCAGCCAAGGGGGGAACACTGAAGCTTTCTTT
CDR3: CASQGGNTEAFF

V: TRBV5-1
size: few
J: TRBJ1-2
D: TRBD1
DNA: TGCGCCAGCAGCTCGGCCGGGACAGGGGTTGTCTATGGCTACACCTTC
CDR3: CASSSAGTGVVYGYTF

V: TRBV7-6
size: .
J: TRBJ2-2
D: TRBD1
DNA: TGTGCCAGCAGCCTCCGGACCAATCAGGGGGTCGGGGAGCTGTTTTTT
CDR3: CASSLRTNQGVGELFF

V: TRBV15
size: .
J: TRBJ2-7
D: TRBD1
DNA: TGTGCCACCAGCAGAGCGGACAGGCTCGAGGACGAGCAGTACTTC
CDR3: CATSRADRLEDEQYF

V: TRBV11-3
size: .
J: TRBJ2-6
D: .
DNA: TGTGCCAGCAGCTTCGGAGGGGGCGGAAGTGGGGCCAACGTCCTGACTTTC
CDR3: CASSFGGGGSGANVLTF

V: TRBV4-3
size: .
J: TRBJ1-5
D: .
DNA: TGCGCCAGCAGCCAAGATGTGAGGGCGTTCAATCAGCCCCAGCATTTT
CDR3: CASSQDVRAFNQPQHF

V: TRBV19
size: .
J: TRBJ1-2
D: TRBD1
DNA: TGTGCCAGTAGCCGACAGGGGGTTGGCTACACCTTC
CDR3: CASSRQGVGYTF